The entry below gives a single T cell receptor (beta chain) sequence along with its context. No cognate antigen has been identified for it. The input lacks base qualities; no much larger clone sits a single base away. The immunoSEQ Assay, a bias-controlled multiplex PCR, was used to amplify TCRbeta CDR3 regions from genomic DNA. As for the authors' bioinformatics: Within the assay, amplification of reference gene primers was used to estimate how many nucleated cells each sample contained. To quantify the absolute abundance of each unique TCRbeta CDR3 rearrangement, sequence reads were collapsed and filtered. For each sample, productive Simpson clonality was calculated as the square root of Simpson's diversity index across productive rearrangements. TCRdb mirrors the immuneACCESS table, restricted to in-frame sequences. Some clones are absent from its copies; in checked studies, under half trace to an unresolved V gene, and the reason for the others is unknown. V, J and clone size are those of that table, while D and trimming were read from the DNA. The table for this sample lists 25,000 to 30,000 clones; 83% of them were counted only once. The ten largest account for approximately 23% of the sample.

The data were obtained in a study of blood T cell repertoires in COVID-19 (dated by TCRdb to about 2020). Turning to the overall study: Samples from collaborators originated in the United States, Italy and Spain and spanned both the acute and convalescent phases of COVID-19. Where HLA class I and class II types were available, the types were taken from metadata supplied by the sample provider, not from assay-based typing. Nearly every sample came with metadata listing a de-identified subject ID, COVID-19 status, age in years and sex. The repertoires were released in a freely available public database intended as a resource for research on the immune response to SARS-CoV-2. Samples were obtained from the ongoing ImmuneRACE study (first 160 participants) and from 1,254 subjects provided by 6 global collaborators. The prospective study material was composed of cDNA or gDNA derived from T cells, B-cell-depleted T cells, or PBMCs. The dataset comprised deeply sampled blood TCRbeta repertoires from subjects exposed to, actively infected with, or recovered from COVID-19.

Each collaborating institution followed its own protocols to collect whole blood in K2EDTA tubes. For TCRbeta analysis, collaborators shipped samples in one of three forms: frozen whole blood, isolated PBMCs, or DNA extracted from either of those sample types. The germline V and J ends show losses of 1 base and 5 bases respectively, and no gene match explains 4 bases of the junction. From a lookup of the germline V gene, CDR1 and CDR2 are SGHTA and FQGNSA. From the cysteine up to the phenylalanine, the CDR3 has a length of 14 residues. The only DNA kept is the CDR3, 42 bases in frame from the first base. Beyond this particular receptor, the publication reports: The quantity of clinical and demographic metadata differed by source and by participant and was supplied without curation.

This chain is built from TRBV7-2 and TRBJ2-7, with TRBD2 matching 8 junction bases. The sequenced sample consisted of peripheral blood. The source is a human donor in a cohort sampled during active COVID-19. At the DNA level, the sequence is TGTGCCAGCAGCTTAGGATGGCGGGGGGACGAGCAGTACTTC. This sequence encodes CASSLGWRGDEQYF. The full variable domain, completed from the reference TRBV7-2 and TRBJ2-7 proteins outside the CDR3, reads GAGVSQSPSNKVTEKGKDVELRCDPISGHTALYWYRQSLGQGLEFLIYFQGNSAPDKSGLPSDRFSAERTGGSVSTLTIQRTQQEDSAVYLCASSLGWRGDEQYFGPGTRLTVT.